This T cell receptor beta chain was recovered during a study of naive CD8 T cells in extremely preterm neonates. CDR1 is MNHEY and CDR2 is SVGAGI in the germline V gene. Trimming cost V 6 bases and J 0 bases, with 9 bases left between them. The CDR3 length is 14 residues. Measured with immunoSEQ multiplex PCR; TCRdb has only the in-frame clones, and not every one. This sample has about 7,900 clones; roughly 97% occur once, and the top ten carry about 2.8%. The chain carries TRBV6-5 and TRBJ1-5, with D possibly matching TRBD1 (6 bases). This TCR derives from a human donor in good health. The sample consisted of naive CD8+ T cells from blood. CDR3 protein: CASSLQGSNQPQHF. For the CDR3, the DNA is TGTGCCAGCAGCCTACAGGGTAGCAATCAGCCCCAGCATTTT.